Below are 32 T cell receptor beta chains sequenced from a single sample in a study of read filtering for tumor transcriptome and immune sequencing. From approximately 400 ng of RNA, a library with molecular barcoded alpha/delta and beta/gamma adaptors was made. TCRdb fed the reads into MiXCR, producing one record per CDR3 protein. The sample contains 20,000 to 30,000 distinct CDR3 sequences, approximately 23% of which appear only once. The sequencing input was a population of CD138-negative cells sorted from bone marrow. The receptors were sampled from a donor older than 35 with multiple myeloma.

The V gene is TRBV15, the J gene TRBJ2-5, with D possibly TRBD1 on 5 matching bases. The ends were cut back, 8 bases at V and 5 bases at J, with 15 bases in the middle. The CDR3 totals 13 residues. The germline V gene encodes CDR1 LNHNV and CDR2 YYDKDF (reference sequence). The CDR3 here is CATRASGPETQYF. The DNA of the CDR3 is TGTGCCACCCGCGCCTCAGGGCCGGAGACCCAGTACTTC.

This clonotype was counted at least ten times. CDR3 bases: TGTGCCAGCAGTACCGTGGGGGACGAGCAGTACTTC. Amino acid sequence: CASSTVGDEQYF. V and J are TRBV27 and TRBJ2-7, with D possibly called TRBD1 or TRBD2 (5 bases each). The CDR3 loop spans 12 amino acids. V was pared by 5 bases and J by 5 bases, with 10 bases between. CDR1 and CDR2 from the germline V gene are MNHEY and SMNVEV (reference sequence).

This clonotype was counted only a few times. The chain carries TRBV19 and TRBJ1-5, with TRBD1 matching over 8 bases. From germline, CDR1 is LNHDA and CDR2 SQIVND (reference sequence). Trimming took 7 bases from V and 7 from J; bases not matched to a gene: 3. The CDR3 consists of 12 residues. The CDR3 reads CASTDRGQPQHF. CDR3 nucleotide sequence: TGTGCCAGTACAGACAGGGGACAGCCCCAGCATTTT.

Comment on this clonotype: A single base separates this from a much larger clone, so it may be a read error. The chain is built from TRBV6-1 and TRBJ2-2; D is ambiguous. Germline lookup yields CDR1 MNHNS and CDR2 SASEGT. The CDR3 sequence is 12 residues long. The CDR3 loop is CAISDATRELFF. In DNA, the CDR3 is TGTGCCATCAGTGATGCCACCAGGGAGCTGTTTTTT.

For this clonotype: Mismatch with germline at one junction end may stem from a read error. The chain is built from TRBV14 and TRBJ2-1; D is unresolved. The V gene's germline CDR1 is SGHDN and CDR2 FVKESK. The CDR3 is 13 residues long. In DNA, the CDR3 is TGTACCAGCAGTCAACCTGGCTCTGCTGAGCAGTTCTTC. It codes for CTSSQPGSAEQFF.

This clonotype was counted ten times or more. Compared with germline, one end of the junction differs, possibly owing to a read error. CDR3: CSARGGATTGELFF. The CDR3 coding sequence is TGCAGTGCCAGAGGGGGGGCGACCACCGGGGAGCTGTTTTTT. V gene TRBV20-1 combines with J gene TRBJ2-2; D is possibly TRBD2 (7 bases). Per the germline V gene, CDR1 is DFQATT and CDR2 is SNEGSKA (reference sequence). This CDR3 is 14 amino acids long.

The table lists this clonotype with many counts. The chain links TRBV5-4 to TRBJ2-3; no definite D call. This CDR3 spans 16 amino acids. V was trimmed by 4 bases and J by 2 bases, leaving 17 bases between them. The V gene's germline CDR1 is SGHNT and CDR2 YYREEE (reference sequence). The CDR3 loop is CASSDGLQYDTDTQYF. The CDR3 DNA follows: TGTGCCAGCAGCGACGGGCTGCAGTATGACACAGATACGCAGTATTTT.

About this clonotype: The likely explanation is a read error, given a far larger clone one base away. This chain links TRBV6-1 with TRBJ2-1; D gene uncertain. This CDR3 is 14 amino acids long. The germline V gene has CDR1 MNHNS and CDR2 SASEGT. The CDR3 DNA sequence: TGTGCCAGCAGCGTAGACGGTTCCTACAATGAGCAGCTCTTC. Amino acid sequence: CASSVDGSYNEQLF.

With regard to this clonotype: A read error may account for a junction end that differs from germline. This chain uses TRBV9 with TRBJ2-1; 7 bases line up with TRBD2. The CDR3 extends over 15 amino acids. Germline V gene lookup returns CDR1 SGDLS and CDR2 YYNGEE. CDR3 protein: CASSVIGLDYYEQFF. The CDR3 DNA reads as TGTGCCAGCAGCGTAATTGGACTAGACTACTATGAGCAGTTCTTC.

About this clonotype: Given a much more abundant clone one base away, this may be a read error. The chain links TRBV20-1 to TRBJ1-4, with a possible D match to TRBD1 (6 bases). In germline, CDR1 is DFQATT, CDR2 SNEGSKA (reference sequence). The CDR3 length is 13 residues. The V gene lost 3 bases and the J gene lost 9 bases, with 14 bases spanning the gap. The DNA of the CDR3 is TGCAGTGCTAGCAGGGGAGGGAATAAAAAACTGTTTTTT. It translates to CSASRGGNKKLFF.

As to this clonotype: This may stem from a read error, because a much larger clone lies one nucleotide away. This chain uses TRBV20-1 with TRBJ2-5; D gene ambiguous. Per the germline V gene, CDR1 is DFQATT and CDR2 is SNEGSKA (reference sequence). The CDR3 extends over 11 amino acids. Trimming shortened V by 4 bases and J by 4 bases, and 7 bases separated the two germline ends. CDR3: CSAMAAETQYF. As DNA, the CDR3 is TGCAGTGCTATGGCCGCAGAGACCCAGTACTTC.

This clonotype turned up a few times. This rearrangement joins TRBV19 to TRBJ2-1, with D perhaps given as TRBD1 or TRBD2 (5 bases each). Germline CDR1 is LNHDA and CDR2 is SQIVND (reference sequence). This CDR3 has 16 amino acids. With 7 bases removed from V and 7 bases from J, the gap between germline ends came to 23 bases. CDR3 residues: CASTERVRGRGNEQFF. Here the CDR3 DNA reads TGTGCCAGTACCGAGAGAGTCCGGGGCCGGGGTAATGAGCAGTTCTTC.

On this clonotype: Sequence at one end of the junction differs from germline and may be a read error. The chain carries TRBV19 and TRBJ2-5; D may be TRBD2 (6 bases). CDR1 is LNHDA and CDR2 is SQIVND in the germline V gene (reference sequence). CDR3 length: 13 residues. Here the CDR3 reads CASSMRGGETQHF. For the CDR3, the DNA is TGTGCCAGTAGTATGAGGGGCGGGGAGACCCAGCACTTC. The full variable domain, in which reference TRBV19 and TRBJ2-5 provide the parts outside the CDR3, is DGGITQSPKYLFRKEGQNVTLSCEQNLNHDAMYWYRQDPGQGLRLIYYSQIVNDFQKGDIAEGYSVSREKKESFPLTVTSAQKNPTAFYLCASSMRGGETQHFGPGTRLLVL.

The table lists this clonotype with a few counts. The chain joins TRBV18 to TRBJ2-6; D is perhaps TRBD1 or TRBD2 (5 bases each). The CDR3 length is 19 residues. The V gene lost 6 bases and the J gene lost 4 bases, with 25 bases spanning the gap. Germline values: CDR1 KGHSH, CDR2 LQKENI. The CDR3 DNA is TGTGCCAGCTCGTCACGGGAAGGGACGGTGGTTCGGGGGGCCAACGTCCTGACTTTC. Residues: CASSSREGTVVRGANVLTF.

This clonotype was detected ten times or more. The chain combines TRBV2 with TRBJ2-5, with 8 nucleotides matching TRBD2. Germline CDR1 is SNHLY and CDR2 is FYNNEI. V lost 6 bases, J lost 0 bases, and 3 bases stayed unmatched. This CDR3 contains 14 residues. The DNA of the CDR3 is TGTGCCAGCAGGAAAGCGGGGGACCAAGAGACCCAGTACTTC. This translates into CASRKAGDQETQYF.

This clonotype was picked up a small number of times. The chain recombines TRBV7-6 with TRBJ1-5; the D gene is possibly TRBD1 (6 bases). Germline CDR1 and CDR2: SGHVS and FNYEAQ. V was shortened by 5 bases and J by 1 base, with 18 bases between the two germline ends. This CDR3 contains 17 residues. DNA of the CDR3: TGTGCCAGCAGCCTAGGACCGCGGACAGTCAGCAATCAGCCCCAGCATTTT. This translates into CASSLGPRTVSNQPQHF. Full variable domain (rest looked up from reference TRBV7-6 and TRBJ1-5): GAGVSQSPRYKVTKRGQDVALRCDPISGHVSLYWYRQALGQGPEFLTYFNYEAQQDKSGLPNDRFSAERPEGSISTLTIQRTEQRDSAMYRCASSLGPRTVSNQPQHFGDGTRLSIL.

In regard to this clonotype: A much larger clone differs by one base, so this may be a read error. In nucleotides, the CDR3 is TGTGCCAGCAGATCAGAGGGTCAGTCTAACACTAAAGCTTTCTTT. Amino acids: CASRSEGQSNTKAFF. The V call is TRBV6-6, the J call TRBJ1-1; D is undetermined. Germline V gene lookup returns CDR1 MNHNY and CDR2 SVGAGI (reference sequence). The CDR3 extends over 15 amino acids.

This clonotype was recorded at least ten times. V gene TRBV6-1 combines with J gene TRBJ1-5; TRBD1 aligns across 9 bases. V gave up 5 bases and J gave up 7 bases; unmatched junction bases: 9. Germline-derived CDR1 and CDR2 are MNHNS and SASEGT. This CDR3 has 15 residues. The CDR3 is CASSLGTGTGQPQHF. In DNA, the CDR3 is TGTGCCAGCAGTCTTGGGACAGGGACAGGGCAGCCCCAGCATTTT.

This clonotype has at least ten counts. The gene calls are TRBV21-1 and TRBJ2-1. TRBV21-1 is designated a pseudogene. This CDR3 is built from 13 residues. The CDR3 coding sequence is TGTGCCAGCATCACAAAGACCTACAATGAGCAGTTCTTC. This codes for CASITKTYNEQFF.

By proportion, this clonotype is medium-sized. The chain recombines TRBV7-9 with TRBJ2-3; 7 nucleotides line up with TRBD1. Unmatched junction bases numbered 5, after V lost 5 bases and J lost 0 bases. CDR1 SEHNR and CDR2 FQNEAQ come from the germline V gene (reference sequence). This CDR3 comprises 15 residues. DNA for the CDR3: TGTGCCAGCAGCCTAGGACAGGCTAGCACAGATACGCAGTATTTT. This sequence encodes CASSLGQASTDTQYF.

Note on this clonotype: Since no conserved phenylalanine or tryptophan closes the CDR3, a read error is the likely cause. This chain links TRBV2 with TRBJ2-3; 10 bases map to TRBD2. J lost 7 bases, V lost 7 bases, and 8 bases had no gene match. CDR3 length equals 14 residues. The germline V gene has CDR1 SNHLY and CDR2 FYNNEI. The CDR3, as DNA: TGTGCCAGCAACCCTAGCGGGGGTTATAATACGCAGTATCTT. It is translated as CASNPSGGYNTQYL.

This clonotype was seen a few times. The rearrangement links TRBV20-1 to TRBJ2-1; TRBD1 agrees at 10 bases. Germline CDR1 reads DFQATT; CDR2 reads SNEGSKA (reference sequence). This CDR3 spans 15 amino acids. Trimming cost V 0 bases and J 8 bases; bases outside gene matches: 7. Here the CDR3 reads CSARDLPGQGYEQFF. The CDR3 coding sequence is TGCAGTGCTAGAGATCTCCCGGGACAGGGGTATGAGCAGTTCTTC.

This clonotype came up many times. J is TRBJ2-7 and V is TRBV6-1; 7 bases agree with TRBD1. Germline values: CDR1 MNHNS, CDR2 SASEGT. Unmatched junction bases numbered 11, after V lost 4 bases and J lost 5 bases. This CDR3 is built from 15 residues. The CDR3 nucleotides read TGTGCCAGCAGTGGTATCTTTGGGACAGTAGACGAGCAGTACTTC. It yields the protein CASSGIFGTVDEQYF.

This clonotype was observed at least ten times. The V call is TRBV19, the J call TRBJ2-5; TRBD2 might be the D (5 bases). Germline CDR1 LNHDA, CDR2 SQIVND (reference sequence). The V end lost 5 bases, the J end lost 2 bases, and 18 bases lay between the germline ends. The CDR3 contains 16 residues. CDR3 nucleotides: TGTGCCAGTAGTCTCCGAGGAGGACCCAATCAAGAGACCCAGTACTTC. This encodes CASSLRGGPNQETQYF.

This clonotype was found many times. The chain carries TRBV3-1 and TRBJ1-5, with 10 bases matching TRBD1. CDR1 is LGHDT and CDR2 is YNNKEL in the germline V gene (reference sequence). This CDR3 comprises 14 residues. V lost 4 bases and J lost 5; bases outside the gene matches: 2. The DNA for the CDR3 is TGTGCCAGCAGCCGCGGACAGGGGGATCAGCCCCAGCATTTT. Protein sequence: CASSRGQGDQPQHF.

This clonotype was detected ten times or more. The rearrangement uses TRBV29-1 and TRBJ2-1, with 10 bases lining up with TRBD2. Germline trimming cut 5 bases from V and 1 base from J; bases unmatched to any gene: 2. The CDR3 is 14 amino acids. In germline, CDR1 is SQVTM, CDR2 ANQGSEA. CDR3 region: CSVKLAGSYNEQFF. The CDR3 region has the DNA TGCAGCGTTAAACTAGCGGGATCCTACAATGAGCAGTTCTTC.

This clonotype was recorded many times. V usage is TRBV2 and J usage is TRBJ2-4, with 15 positions matching TRBD2. This CDR3 contains 16 residues. Germline trimming cut 4 bases from V and 5 bases from J; bases unmatched to any gene: 3. Germline lookup yields CDR1 SNHLY and CDR2 FYNNEI. CDR3 sequence (DNA): TGTGCCAGCAGTGTTTGGACTAGCGGGGGGGAAAACATTCAGTACTTC. Residues: CASSVWTSGGENIQYF.

V gene TRBV4-1 combines with J gene TRBJ2-2; D unclear. Germline CDR1 reads MGHRA; CDR2 reads YSYEKL. The CDR3 has 13 residues. V shed 4 bases and J shed 7 bases, with 10 bases lying between them. CDR3 protein: CASSPWHGGELFF. The CDR3 region has the DNA TGCGCCAGCAGCCCCTGGCATGGCGGGGAGCTGTTTTTT.

The sample holds one count of this clonotype. V and J are TRBV6-1 and TRBJ2-2; 7 positions match TRBD2. This CDR3 is built from 14 residues. Per the germline V gene, CDR1 is MNHNS and CDR2 is SASEGT. V trimming: 10 bases; J trimming: 4 bases; junction bases outside the gene matches: 9. CDR3 DNA sequence: TGTGCCAACAGCCTAAGCGGGGCCACCGGGGAGCTGTTTTTT. Translating it yields CANSLSGATGELFF.

There are many counts of this clonotype. This sequence joins TRBV12-3 or TRBV12-4 and TRBJ2-5; 9 nucleotides agree with TRBD1. The V segment lost 6 bases and the J segment 4 bases; nucleotides outside the gene matches: 3. This CDR3 has 13 residues. Here the CDR3 DNA reads TGTGCCAGCAGGGGGACAGGGAGAGAGACCCAGTACTTC. This gives the protein CASRGTGRETQYF.

About this clonotype: One junction end disagrees with the germline gene, perhaps due to a read error. The chain recombines TRBV27 with TRBJ2-1; TRBD2 matches 11 bases. The germline V gene encodes CDR1 MNHEY and CDR2 SMNVEV (reference sequence). The length of the CDR3 is 16 residues. The CDR3 loop reads CATYRGTSGALSERFF. DNA of the CDR3: TGTGCCACCTATAGAGGGACTAGCGGTGCCCTATCTGAGCGGTTCTTC.

Note on this clonotype: A single base separates this from a much larger clone, so it may be a read error. The J gene is TRBJ1-3, the V gene TRBV5-1; D gene unclear. Per germline, CDR1 SGHRS and CDR2 YFSETQ. This CDR3 spans 16 amino acids. CDR3 DNA: TGCGCCAGCAGCGAAACGTTATCCGCCTCTGGAAGCACCATATATTTT. Translating gives CASSETLSASGSTIYF.